The present TCR beta chain was sequenced within a study of cytomegalovirus exposure and HLA in healthy donors. Points from the study as a whole: Reports described diagnosis of cytomegalovirus status by the classifier as highly specific and sensitive.

V shed 4 bases and J 12 bases; nucleotides not matched to a gene: 7. The CDR3 runs to 14 residues. Germline values: CDR1 LNHDA, CDR2 SQIVND (reference sequence). With regard to this clone: The antigen remains undetermined.

PCR employed 60 Vbeta and 13 Jbeta primers. Sequencing used immunoSEQ multiplex PCR; TCRdb keeps in-frame clones, though not all of them. Here the sample spans more than 110,000 clones, 60% to 80% being singletons. The chain is built from TRBV19 and TRBJ2-1; 12 bases are shared with TRBD2. This sequence was found in a male donor in good health and CMV-seronegative. Material for sequencing was PBMCs. As DNA, the CDR3 is TGTGCCAGTAGTAAGGGACTAGCGGGCCGGGGGCAGTTCTTC. Its translation: CASSKGLAGRGQFF.